Listed below are T cell receptor beta chains from one sample, sequenced in a study of T-cell memory formation after mild COVID-19. TCRdb recomputed calls from the 5' RACE reads with MiXCR, one row per CDR3 protein. The sample includes a few hundred thousand distinct CDR3 sequences, 25% to 35% of them seen just once. The sample comprised PBMCs or a T cell subset sorted from them (not recorded which). The receptors were sampled from an adult woman who had mild COVID-19 (a few samples of this study predate the infection). Cell type and time point are not known. The CDR3 runs from the conserved cysteine through the conserved F or W. Fields, in order: CDR3 DNA, CDR3 protein, D gene, V gene, J gene, clone size. D genes are given only for firm matches. The size field is filled for only some rows; it gives once, few, many or a size class.

TGCAGTGCTAGAGTTCCGATTACTAGCACAGATACGCAGTATTTT	CSARVPITSTDTQYF	.	TRBV20-1	TRBJ2-3	few
TGTGCCAGCAGTGAAGCGAGAAGGGCCGGCTACACCTTC	CASSEARRAGYTF	.	TRBV6-1	TRBJ1-2	.
TGTGCCTGGAGGTTCAACTACAATGAGCAGTTCTTC	CAWRFNYNEQFF	.	TRBV30	TRBJ2-1	.
TGTGCCAGCAGCGTAGCTCTTGTTTCCGGCAGGGAGTTTAGCACAGATACGCAGTATTTT	CASSVALVSGREFSTDTQYF	.	TRBV9	TRBJ2-3	few
TGTGCCAGCAGTGTAGGCATGGCGGCAGGGTGGAACACTGAAGCTTTCTTT	CASSVGMAAGWNTEAFF	.	TRBV12-3/TRBV12-4	TRBJ1-1	.
TGCAGCGTGGGGGCCGAGGCTTACACCGGGGAGCTGTTTTTT	CSVGAEAYTGELFF	.	TRBV29-1	TRBJ2-2	.
TGTGCCAGCAGTGAAGACATGGGACAGGGGTACGAGCAGTACTTC	CASSEDMGQGYEQYF	TRBD1	TRBV2	TRBJ2-7	.
TGCGCCAGCAGCTTGGCGGGCGGGGCGAACTACGAGCAGTACTTC	CASSLAGGANYEQYF	.	TRBV5-1	TRBJ2-7	few
TGTGCCAGCAGCTCCTTTGCCCTAGGATCGGGAGATACGCAGTATTTT	CASSSFALGSGDTQYF	.	TRBV7-2	TRBJ2-3	.
TGCGCCAGCAGCCCGTACCCCTGGACAGGGATGAACACTGAAGCTTTCTTT	CASSPYPWTGMNTEAFF	TRBD1	TRBV4-1	TRBJ1-1	few
TGCAGTGCTAGGGGCACCTCTCCAGGCTACGAGCAGTACTTC	CSARGTSPGYEQYF	.	TRBV20-1	TRBJ2-7	.
TGCGCCAGCAGCTTGCCCCCAGGGGGCAATGAGCAGTTCTTC	CASSLPPGGNEQFF	TRBD1	TRBV5-1	TRBJ2-1	few
TGTGCCAGCAGCGCCCACAGGGTGGTTTCCTACGAGCAGTACTTC	CASSAHRVVSYEQYF	.	TRBV7-8	TRBJ2-7	few
TGTGCCAGCAGCGTCTTCGCGGGCCCTCACAATGAGCAGTTCTTC	CASSVFAGPHNEQFF	.	TRBV3-1	TRBJ2-1	.
TGCAGCCTTCAACCGGGTCCTTACAATGAGCAGTTCTTC	CSLQPGPYNEQFF	.	TRBV29-1	TRBJ2-1	.
TGCAGCGTTGACGGCAGGACCAGGGGCTCCTATGGCTACACCTTC	CSVDGRTRGSYGYTF	.	TRBV29-1	TRBJ1-2	few
TGCAGCGTTGTGGTTCTTGGGGTCGAGCAGTACTTC	CSVVVLGVEQYF	.	TRBV29-1	TRBJ2-7	few
TGCAGTGCTAGACGCTCTAGCGGCTCCTACGAGCAGTACTTC	CSARRSSGSYEQYF	TRBD2	TRBV20-1	TRBJ2-7	.
TGTGCCAGCAGCTTAGGAGAGGCGGGCGAGCAGTACTTC	CASSLGEAGEQYF	.	TRBV7-2	TRBJ2-7	.
TGTGCCAGCAGCGGGGAACAGGGGCCTAGCAATCAGCCCCAGCATTTT	CASSGEQGPSNQPQHF	TRBD1	TRBV9	TRBJ1-5	.
TGTGCCACCAGCCCTGGGGGCTATCAAGAGACCCAGTACTTC	CATSPGGYQETQYF	.	TRBV24-1	TRBJ2-5	.
TGTGCCAGTAGCAAAAGGCCGGGACAGGGGGGATTGGGGACTGAAGCTTTCTTT	CASSKRPGQGGLGTEAFF	TRBD1	TRBV19	TRBJ1-1	few
TGCGCCAGCAGCTTGGTACAGCTCAACACCGGGGAGCTGTTTTTT	CASSLVQLNTGELFF	.	TRBV5-1	TRBJ2-2	.
TGTGCCAGCAGTCCTATCCTGGGACTGATCTCCTACGAGCAGTACTTC	CASSPILGLISYEQYF	.	TRBV27	TRBJ2-7	.
TGTGCCAGCTCACCGTCGACTAACCAAGAGACCCAGTACTTC	CASSPSTNQETQYF	.	TRBV18	TRBJ2-5	.
TGCGCCAGCAGCTTCGGGGGGGACTACACCTTC	CASSFGGDYTF	.	TRBV5-1	TRBJ1-2	.
TGTGCCAGCAGGCAAGTCTCTGGAAACACCATATATTTT	CASRQVSGNTIYF	.	TRBV14	TRBJ1-3	.
TGTGCCAGCAGTACTAACTACGAGCAGTACTTC	CASSTNYEQYF	.	TRBV6-6	TRBJ2-7	.
TGTGCCAGCTCACCTCAGGCGAACACCGGGGAGCTGTTTTTT	CASSPQANTGELFF	.	TRBV18	TRBJ2-2	.
TGTGCCAGCATGGGCGACAACCGGGACTATGGCTACACCTTC	CASMGDNRDYGYTF	.	TRBV6-6	TRBJ1-2	.
TGTGCCAGCAGCTTGGATGGGGTCAGGGACCTTTCTGGGGCCAACGTCCTGACTTTC	CASSLDGVRDLSGANVLTF	.	TRBV5-5	TRBJ2-6	.
TGTGCCAGCTCACCACCCACAGGGATAAATACGCAGTATTTT	CASSPPTGINTQYF	.	TRBV18	TRBJ2-3	few
TGCGCCAGCAGCCAAGAGCGAGGCGGGAGGGGGTCCTACAATGAGCAGTTCTTC	CASSQERGGRGSYNEQFF	TRBD2	TRBV4-3	TRBJ2-1	.
TGCGCCAGCAGCCCGACTAGCGGGGTAGTATACAATGAGCAGTTCTTC	CASSPTSGVVYNEQFF	TRBD2	TRBV5-1	TRBJ2-1	once
TGCAGTGCCAGTGGGCGGGGGGGTACAGATACGCAGTATTTT	CSASGRGGTDTQYF	TRBD2	TRBV20-1	TRBJ2-3	few
TGTGCCACCACCGCCCAGGGATGGGACTATGGCTACACCTTC	CATTAQGWDYGYTF	.	TRBV11-2	TRBJ1-2	few
TGTGCCAGCAGGATTTACGGACTGAAAGACACTGAAGCTTTCTTT	CASRIYGLKDTEAFF	.	TRBV12-3/TRBV12-4	TRBJ1-1	few
TGCAGTGCTAGCCCTAGCGGGGGCCTCAATGAGCAGTTCTTC	CSASPSGGLNEQFF	TRBD2	TRBV20-1	TRBJ2-1	few
TGCGCCAGCAGTCAAGGGGGGGTGCTCTCCTACGAGCAGTACTTC	CASSQGGVLSYEQYF	TRBD2	TRBV23-1	TRBJ2-7	few
TGCAGTGCTAGTTGGAGGGAAACTAACTATGGCTACACCTTC	CSASWRETNYGYTF	.	TRBV20-1	TRBJ1-2	.
TGTGCCAGCAGCCAAGGATGGTCCGGGAGGAACACCGGGGAGCTGTTTTTT	CASSQGWSGRNTGELFF	.	TRBV3-1	TRBJ2-2	few
TGCGCCAGCAGCTTGATTCCAGGATTAAACACCGGGGAGCTGTTTTTT	CASSLIPGLNTGELFF	.	TRBV5-1	TRBJ2-2	.
TGTGCCAGCAGCCTCGGGATCCTTCCTGGGGATGAGCAGTTCTTC	CASSLGILPGDEQFF	.	TRBV14	TRBJ2-1	.
TGTGCCAGCAGCCGCAGTTATGGGTATAATTCACCCCTCCACTTT	CASSRSYGYNSPLHF	.	TRBV7-9	TRBJ1-6	.
TGCAGCGTTGAATCGCCAGGGTATGGCTACACCTTC	CSVESPGYGYTF	.	TRBV29-1	TRBJ1-2	few
TGTGCCAGCAGTGTCGGGATAGGGAAGATTCAGCCCCAGCATTTT	CASSVGIGKIQPQHF	.	TRBV12-3/TRBV12-4	TRBJ1-5	few
TGCAGTGCTGAACCCCGACAGGGGGTCTACAATGAGCAGTTCTTC	CSAEPRQGVYNEQFF	TRBD1	TRBV20-1	TRBJ2-1	few
TGTGCCAGCAGCTTAGCGGGCGGCTTGTCAGAAAAACTGTTTTTT	CASSLAGGLSEKLFF	.	TRBV7-9	TRBJ1-4	.
TGTGCCAGCAGCGTAACAGGGGCTTCGGAGACCCAGTACTTC	CASSVTGASETQYF	TRBD1	TRBV9	TRBJ2-5	.
TGTGCCAGCAGCCGTTGGGGAGAAGGCTACGAGCAGTACTTC	CASSRWGEGYEQYF	.	TRBV14	TRBJ2-7	.
TGTGCCAGCAGCTTAGTCCATTGGAACACTGAAGCTTTCTTT	CASSLVHWNTEAFF	.	TRBV7-8	TRBJ1-1	.
TGTGCCAGCAGTGAAGCGCTCCGGACTAGTAGCACAGATACGCAGTATTTT	CASSEALRTSSTDTQYF	TRBD2	TRBV2	TRBJ2-3	many
TGTGCCAGTAGTTTATCCTCCATCCGGGACAGTACCTACGAGCAGTACTTC	CASSLSSIRDSTYEQYF	TRBD1	TRBV19	TRBJ2-7	few
TGTGCCAGCAGTTTAAGGGGGGCCTACGAGCAGTACTTC	CASSLRGAYEQYF	.	TRBV12-3/TRBV12-4	TRBJ2-7	.